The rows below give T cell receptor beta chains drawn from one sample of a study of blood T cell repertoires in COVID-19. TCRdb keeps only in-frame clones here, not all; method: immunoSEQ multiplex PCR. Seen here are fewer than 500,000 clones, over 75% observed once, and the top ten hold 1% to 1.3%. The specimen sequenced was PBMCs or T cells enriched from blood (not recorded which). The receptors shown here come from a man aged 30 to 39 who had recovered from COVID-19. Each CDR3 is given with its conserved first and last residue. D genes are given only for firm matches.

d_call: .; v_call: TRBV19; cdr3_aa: CASSTQNRAGVEQFF
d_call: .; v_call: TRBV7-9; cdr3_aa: CASSPKGVYEAFF
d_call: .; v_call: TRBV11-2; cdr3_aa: CASSSRTDYTANYGYTF
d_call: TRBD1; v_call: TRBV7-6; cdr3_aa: CASSSGTGPPLWNSPLHF
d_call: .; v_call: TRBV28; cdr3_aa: CASSLLLREAFF
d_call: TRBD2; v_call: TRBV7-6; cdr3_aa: CASSPGLAGDTGELFF
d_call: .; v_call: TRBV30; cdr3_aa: CAWSVLVINTDTQYF
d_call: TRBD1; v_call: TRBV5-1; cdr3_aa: CASSLVTGQVPYEQYF
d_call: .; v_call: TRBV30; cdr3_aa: CAWRAGLTQVDTQYF
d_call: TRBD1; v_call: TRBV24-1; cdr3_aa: CATSGTGADSNQPQHF
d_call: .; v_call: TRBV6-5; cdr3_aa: CASSQTNTGELFF
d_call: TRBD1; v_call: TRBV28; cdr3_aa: CASSKGQALNEKLFF
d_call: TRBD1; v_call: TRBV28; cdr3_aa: CASITKDRVYGYTF
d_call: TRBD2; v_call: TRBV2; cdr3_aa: CASSRKGAGGADTQYF
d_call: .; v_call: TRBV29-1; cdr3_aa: CSVDKAPSEGYTF
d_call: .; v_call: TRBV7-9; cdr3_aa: CASSAQGWANEKLFF
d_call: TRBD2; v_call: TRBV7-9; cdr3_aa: CASSLKSSGGVYEQYF
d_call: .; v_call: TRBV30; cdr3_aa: CAWSDGANYGYTF
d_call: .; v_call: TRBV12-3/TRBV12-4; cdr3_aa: CASSPGGNQPQHF
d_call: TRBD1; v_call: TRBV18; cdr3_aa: CASSPGQGNSPLHF
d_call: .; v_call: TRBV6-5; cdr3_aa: CASRAGLGSYNEQFF
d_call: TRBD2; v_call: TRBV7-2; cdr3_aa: CASSSELAPWVYEQYF
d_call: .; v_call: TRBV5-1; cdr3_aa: CASSRTVSSTDTQYF
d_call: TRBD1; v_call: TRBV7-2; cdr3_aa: CASSSGTGEETQYF
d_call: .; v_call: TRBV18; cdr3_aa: CASSRGDGQPQHF
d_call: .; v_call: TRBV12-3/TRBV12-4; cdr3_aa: CASSSLLEQFF
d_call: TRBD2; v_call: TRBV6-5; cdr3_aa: CASSYGLAGDEQYF
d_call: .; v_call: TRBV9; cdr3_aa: CASSTRGTFNTGELFF
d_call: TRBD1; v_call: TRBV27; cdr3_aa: CASSGQVVGSYNSPLHF
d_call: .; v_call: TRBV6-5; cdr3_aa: CTSRLNQPQHF
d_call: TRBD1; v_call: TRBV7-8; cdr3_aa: CASSVGTGAFYEQYF